These T cell receptor beta chains were read from a single sample in a study of blood T cells in healthy people across ages. TCRdb re-called the 5' RACE reads through MiXCR, storing one row per CDR3 protein. This sample has over a million distinct CDR3 sequences, with approximately 60% found just once. Sequencing was performed on blood. These receptors came from a man younger than 30 in good health. Each CDR3 is given with its conserved first and last residue. D genes are given only for firm matches. For some rows the clone size is stated as once, few or many, or as a class when expanded; others skip it.

clone_size	v_call	cdr3_length	d_call	j_call	cdr3_aa	cdr3_nt
.	TRBV4-1	17	TRBD2	TRBJ2-7	CASSQVPGGGPSHEQYF	TGCGCCAGCAGCCAAGTCCCTGGGGGAGGGCCCTCCCACGAGCAGTACTTC
few	TRBV12-3/TRBV12-4	14	.	TRBJ1-2	CASNPFGGPYGYTF	TGTGCCAGCAATCCATTTGGGGGCCCCTATGGCTACACCTTC
few	TRBV12-3/TRBV12-4	12	.	TRBJ2-5	CASSGLVETQYF	TGTGCCAGCAGTGGACTCGTAGAGACCCAGTACTTC
.	TRBV4-1	14	.	TRBJ2-1	CASSQVPVKNEQFF	TGCGCCAGCAGCCAAGTTCCAGTGAAGAATGAGCAGTTCTTC
few	TRBV20-1	15	.	TRBJ2-4	CSAIGGTLAKNIQYF	TGCAGTGCCATAGGGGGAACCCTAGCCAAAAACATTCAGTACTTC
.	TRBV5-6	12	.	TRBJ2-5	CASSFRGSTQYF	TGTGCCAGCAGCTTCCGCGGCAGTACTCAGTACTTC
.	TRBV4-1	16	.	TRBJ2-1	CASSQERGDSYNEQFF	TGCGCCAGCAGCCAAGAACGGGGAGACTCCTACAATGAGCAGTTCTTC
.	TRBV5-1	16	.	TRBJ1-1	CASSLGRSLPRGEAFF	TGCGCCAGCAGCTTGGGTAGATCTCTACCCAGGGGAGAAGCTTTCTTT
many	TRBV29-1	15	.	TRBJ2-6	CSVALQSSGANVLTF	TGCAGCGTTGCGTTACAGAGCTCTGGGGCCAACGTCCTGACTTTC
.	TRBV20-1	12	TRBD2	TRBJ2-5	CSVGGGKETQYF	TGCAGTGTCGGGGGGGGGAAGGAGACCCAGTACTTC
.	TRBV30	11	.	TRBJ2-7	CAWTNSYEQYF	TGTGCCTGGACAAATTCCTACGAGCAGTACTTC
.	TRBV30	17	TRBD2	TRBJ2-1	CAWSVLAGAGSYNEQFF	TGTGCCTGGAGTGTACTAGCGGGAGCAGGATCCTACAATGAGCAGTTCTTC
.	TRBV20-1	16	.	TRBJ1-1	CSASLGPRKLGTEAFF	TGCAGTGCTAGCCTGGGACCCAGAAAATTAGGGACTGAAGCTTTCTTT
.	TRBV7-6	14	.	TRBJ1-4	CASSLEGAPEKLFF	TGTGCCAGCAGCTTAGAAGGGGCCCCGGAAAAACTGTTTTTT
.	TRBV18	16	.	TRBJ2-1	CASSPVGGEPYNEQFF	TGTGCCAGCTCACCCGTAGGGGGTGAACCCTACAATGAGCAGTTCTTC
.	TRBV4-3	15	TRBD1	TRBJ2-1	CASSRDRGFDNEQFF	TGCGCCAGCAGTAGGGACAGGGGTTTTGACAATGAGCAGTTCTTC
.	TRBV4-1	13	.	TRBJ2-7	CASSQDYTNEQYF	TGCGCCAGCAGCCAAGATTACACCAACGAGCAGTACTTC
.	TRBV18	18	.	TRBJ2-7	CASSDSAIGGGGKYEQYF	TGTGCCAGCTCCGACTCGGCCATTGGAGGGGGGGGGAAATACGAGCAGTACTTC
.	TRBV9	17	.	TRBJ2-3	CASSPFIRAPSTDTQYF	TGTGCCAGCAGCCCCTTTATCAGGGCCCCAAGCACAGATACGCAGTATTTT
.	TRBV20-1	13	.	TRBJ2-7	CSARGPVSYEQYF	TGCAGTGCTAGAGGTCCAGTTTCCTACGAGCAGTACTTC
few	TRBV7-8	16	TRBD1	TRBJ2-3	CASSLVAGGYTDTQYF	TGTGCCAGCAGCTTAGTCGCAGGGGGTTACACAGATACGCAGTATTTT
.	TRBV12-3/TRBV12-4	14	.	TRBJ1-5	CASSFGLPDQPQHF	TGTGCCAGCAGTTTTGGCCTCCCCGACCAGCCCCAGCATTTT
.	TRBV6-1	12	.	TRBJ1-1	CASSEARVEAFF	TGTGCCAGCAGTGAAGCGAGGGTTGAAGCTTTCTTT
.	TRBV6-1	14	.	TRBJ2-1	CASRLEQKMGEQFF	TGTGCCAGCAGACTCGAGCAAAAGATGGGTGAGCAGTTCTTC
.	TRBV6-5	14	.	TRBJ2-5	CASREPQGSETQYF	TGTGCCAGCAGGGAGCCGCAGGGGTCAGAGACCCAGTACTTC
.	TRBV24-1	15	.	TRBJ2-1	CATSDSDGLQETQFF	TGTGCCACCAGTGATTCGGACGGACTGCAAGAGACCCAGTTCTTC
.	TRBV20-1	16	TRBD1	TRBJ2-1	CSAPGDLQGAYNEQFF	TGCAGTGCGCCCGGGGACCTACAGGGGGCCTACAATGAGCAGTTCTTC
few	TRBV4-1	14	.	TRBJ1-1	CASSQGQMNTEAFF	TGCGCCAGCAGCCAAGGACAGATGAACACTGAAGCTTTCTTT
.	TRBV6-5	14	TRBD1	TRBJ1-2	CASSLQGAFDGYTF	TGTGCCAGCAGTTTACAGGGGGCATTCGATGGCTACACCTTC
.	TRBV4-1	17	.	TRBJ2-3	CASSQEDSPAHPDTQYF	TGCGCCAGCAGCCAAGAAGATAGCCCGGCACATCCAGATACGCAGTATTTT
.	TRBV7-2	15	.	TRBJ1-2	CASSLDAAGSSGYTF	TGTGCCAGCAGCTTAGACGCCGCAGGGTCTAGTGGCTACACCTTC
.	TRBV20-1	15	TRBD2	TRBJ2-5	CSAREPLSGSVEQYF	TGCAGTGCTAGAGAGCCTCTTAGCGGGAGTGTTGAGCAGTACTTC
few	TRBV5-1	15	.	TRBJ1-2	CASSDGHPETYGYTF	TGCGCCAGCAGCGATGGACACCCAGAAACTTATGGCTACACCTTC
.	TRBV4-1	14	.	TRBJ1-2	CASSRPGVTYGYTF	TGCGCCAGCAGCCGTCCGGGAGTAACCTATGGCTACACCTTC
once	TRBV2	16	.	TRBJ1-5	CASSEERVMGNQPQHF	TGTGCCAGCAGTGAAGAACGGGTTATGGGCAATCAGCCCCAGCATTTT
.	TRBV6-2/TRBV6-3	16	.	TRBJ2-1	CASILDGATVDNEQFF	TGTGCCAGCATCTTGGACGGGGCAACCGTGGACAATGAGCAGTTCTTC
.	TRBV29-1	13	.	TRBJ2-3	CSAESVNTDTQYF	TGCAGCGCCGAATCGGTTAACACAGATACGCAGTATTTT
few	TRBV28	15	.	TRBJ1-1	CASSFRLEVGTEAFF	TGTGCCAGCAGTTTTCGATTGGAGGTAGGCACTGAAGCTTTCTTT
few	TRBV6-6	12	.	TRBJ2-1	CASGQSYNEQFF	TGTGCCTCAGGACAGTCCTACAATGAGCAGTTCTTC
.	TRBV7-9	15	.	TRBJ2-7	CASSPPAAGPYEQYF	TGTGCCAGCAGCCCCCCCGCGGCAGGACCCTACGAGCAGTACTTC
.	TRBV7-9	15	.	TRBJ2-5	CASSSRSGQWETQYF	TGTGCCAGCAGTTCCCGGAGTGGCCAGTGGGAGACCCAGTACTTC
.	TRBV5-1	15	TRBD1	TRBJ2-2	CASSFGQAPAGELFF	TGCGCCAGCAGCTTTGGACAGGCCCCGGCGGGGGAGCTGTTTTTT
.	TRBV9	14	.	TRBJ2-1	CASSVGLESNEQFF	TGTGCCAGCAGCGTAGGACTAGAGAGCAATGAGCAGTTCTTC
.	TRBV4-2	16	TRBD1	TRBJ2-6	CASSQGQRSGANVLTF	TGTGCCAGCAGCCAGGGACAGCGCTCTGGGGCCAACGTCCTGACTTTC